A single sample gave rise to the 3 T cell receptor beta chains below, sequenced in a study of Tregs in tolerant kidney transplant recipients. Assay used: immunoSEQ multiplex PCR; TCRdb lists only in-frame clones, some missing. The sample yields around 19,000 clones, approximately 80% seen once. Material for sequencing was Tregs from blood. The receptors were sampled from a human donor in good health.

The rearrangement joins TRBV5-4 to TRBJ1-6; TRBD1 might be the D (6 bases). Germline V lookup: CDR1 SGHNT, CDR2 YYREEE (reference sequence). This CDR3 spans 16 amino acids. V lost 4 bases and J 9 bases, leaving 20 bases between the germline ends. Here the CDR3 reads CASSLSGWGAGSPLHF. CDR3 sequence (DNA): TGTGCCAGCAGCCTCAGCGGATGGGGGGCAGGTTCACCCCTCCACTTT.

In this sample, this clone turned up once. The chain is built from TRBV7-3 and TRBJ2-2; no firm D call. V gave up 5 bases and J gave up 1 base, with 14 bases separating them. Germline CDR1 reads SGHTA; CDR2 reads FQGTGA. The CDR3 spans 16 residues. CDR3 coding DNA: TGTGCCAGCAGCCGTTTTGGGCGGCAGAACACCGGGGAGCTGTTTTTT. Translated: CASSRFGRQNTGELFF.

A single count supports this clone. The CDR3 bases are TGTGCCAGCTCACGTGACAGAAACAATCAGCCCCAGCATTTT. Protein product: CASSRDRNNQPQHF. V usage is TRBV18 and J usage is TRBJ1-5; D possibly corresponds to TRBD1 (5 bases). V lost 4 bases and J lost 3, with 10 bases in between. Per germline, CDR1 KGHSH and CDR2 LQKENI. This CDR3 is built from 14 residues.